This T cell receptor beta chain was sequenced during a study of CD8 T cells in Susac syndrome. Trimming left V 0 bases short and J 4 bases short, with 15 bases between. The CDR3 loop spans 16 amino acids. In germline, CDR1 is MNHNS, CDR2 SASEGT. Relapsing-remitting disease, either stable or active, was present in the treatment-naive patients who were the multiple sclerosis controls. Negative isolation was used for CD8+ and CD4+ T cells and FACS enrichment for TEMRA cells. A quantity of about 0.5 to 1 ug RNA underwent reverse transcription using random hexamers. Across 54 Vbeta and 13 Jbeta, immunoSEQ multiplex PCR amplified TCR beta CDR3. TCRdb redid the calling of the immunoSEQ multiplex PCR reads with MiXCR, one entry per CDR3 protein. The data hold some 260,000 distinct CDR3 sequences, with 85% observed a single time.

The sequenced sample was CD8+ T cells from PBMCs. The chain links TRBV6-1 to TRBJ2-5, with a weak D call TRBD2 (5 bases). The receptor comes from a human donor with multiple sclerosis. Here the CDR3 reads CASSEAGQRYLETQYF. In nucleotides, the CDR3 is TGTGCCAGCAGTGAAGCAGGGCAGCGGTACTTAGAGACCCAGTACTTC.